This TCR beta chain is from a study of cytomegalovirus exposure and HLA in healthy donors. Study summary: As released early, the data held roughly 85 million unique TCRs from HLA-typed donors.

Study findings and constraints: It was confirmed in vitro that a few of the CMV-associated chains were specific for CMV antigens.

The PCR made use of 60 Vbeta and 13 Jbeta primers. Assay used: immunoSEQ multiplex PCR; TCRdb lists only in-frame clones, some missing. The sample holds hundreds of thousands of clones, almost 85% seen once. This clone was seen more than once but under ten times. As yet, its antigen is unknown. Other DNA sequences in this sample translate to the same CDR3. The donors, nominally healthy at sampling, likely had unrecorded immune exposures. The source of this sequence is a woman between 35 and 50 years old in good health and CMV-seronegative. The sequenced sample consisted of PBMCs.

CDR3 amino acids: CASSLAVNTEAFF. CDR3 sequence (DNA): TGCGCCAGCAGCTTGGCTGTGAACACTGAAGCTTTCTTT. V gene TRBV5-1 combines with J gene TRBJ1-1; D ambiguous. The CDR3 covers 13 residues. CDR1 is SGHRS, CDR2 YFSETQ, per germline. Trimming shortened V by 0 bases and J by 0 bases, and 3 bases separated the two germline ends. Together with reference TRBV5-1 and TRBJ1-1, the CDR3 gives the full variable domain: KAGVTQTPRYLIKTRGQQVTLSCSPISGHRSVSWYQQTPGQGLQFLFEYFSETQRNKGNFPGRFSGRQFSNSRSEMNVSTLELGDSALYLCASSLAVNTEAFFGQGTRLTVV.